These 9 T cell receptor beta chains came from one sample sequenced in a study of blood T cell repertoires in COVID-19. Some clones are missing from TCRdb's copy, which holds only in-frame ones; the method was immunoSEQ multiplex PCR. The sample contains 250,000 to 350,000 clones, approximately 84% of which appear only once. The sample comprised peripheral blood. These TCRs come from a human donor with COVID-19, enrolled during active disease. The donor label of this sample is uncertain.

V gene TRBV7-3 combines with J gene TRBJ2-1, with 10 bases lining up with TRBD2. This CDR3 is built from 15 residues. Unmatched junction bases numbered 6, after V lost 5 bases and J lost 5 bases. Looked up from germline, CDR1 is SGHTA and CDR2 is FQGTGA. CDR3 in amino acids: CASSLLAGWDNEQFF. The CDR3 DNA sequence: TGTGCCAGCAGCCTACTAGCGGGATGGGACAATGAGCAGTTCTTC.

The genes are TRBV19 and TRBJ1-1; TRBD1 matches 7 bases. The CDR3 consists of 15 residues. Germline CDR1 and CDR2: LNHDA and SQIVND (reference sequence). Trimming removed 6 bases from V and 2 bases from J; junction bases left unmatched: 9. CDR3 DNA: TGTGCCAGTAGGGGTACCCGGACAGGCAACACTGAAGCTTTCTTT. It translates to CASRGTRTGNTEAFF.

This CDR3 reads CASSSGLLEEKLFF. The CDR3 region has the DNA TGCGCCAGCAGCTCCGGACTATTGGAGGAAAAACTGTTTTTT. V is TRBV5-1 and J is TRBJ1-4; D is ambiguous. V shed 3 bases and J shed 8 bases, with 14 bases lying between them. Germline V gene lookup returns CDR1 SGHRS and CDR2 YFSETQ. The CDR3 has 14 amino acids.

This sequence joins TRBV27 and TRBJ2-7; the match to TRBD1 covers 8 bases. Germline V gene data show CDR1 as MNHEY and CDR2 as SMNVEV (reference sequence). With V trimmed by 3 bases and J by 4 bases, 5 bases remained unmatched. The CDR3 contains 14 residues. The chain's CDR3 is CASSFGRGLYEQYF. The CDR3 nucleotides are TGTGCCAGCAGTTTCGGCAGGGGGCTTTACGAGCAGTACTTC.

The J gene is TRBJ2-3, the V gene TRBV19; 12 bases fit TRBD2. Trimming took 5 bases from V and 4 from J; bases not matched to a gene: 13. The CDR3 extends over 18 amino acids. Germline V gives CDR1 LNHDA, CDR2 SQIVND (reference sequence). As DNA, the CDR3 is TGTGCCAGTAGTCCCCGGACTAGCGGGACGCTTGGGGCAGATACGCAGTATTTT. As protein: CASSPRTSGTLGADTQYF. The complete variable domain, with remaining parts taken from reference TRBV19 and TRBJ2-3, reads DGGITQSPKYLFRKEGQNVTLSCEQNLNHDAMYWYRQDPGQGLRLIYYSQIVNDFQKGDIAEGYSVSREKKESFPLTVTSAQKNPTAFYLCASSPRTSGTLGADTQYFGPGTRLTVL.

The J gene is TRBJ1-1, the V gene TRBV5-1; a possible D gene is TRBD1 (6 bases). The CDR3 length is 14 residues. CDR1 is SGHRS and CDR2 is YFSETQ in the germline V gene. The V end was cut by 2 bases, the J end by 8 bases, with 16 bases between. CDR3 DNA sequence: TGCGCCAGCAGCTTCGACGCCCCAACAGGGGAAGCTTTCTTT. Translation: CASSFDAPTGEAFF.

This clone was seen ten or more times. This chain connects TRBV5-1 to TRBJ2-3; the match to TRBD1 covers 7 bases. Germline CDR1 is SGHRS and CDR2 is YFSETQ. The V segment lost 5 bases and the J segment 2 bases; nucleotides outside the gene matches: 8. The CDR3 is 15 amino acids. DNA for the CDR3: TGCGCCAGCAGTCCCGGGACAGCTAACACAGATACGCAGTATTTT. It yields the protein CASSPGTANTDTQYF.

As regards this clone: At one boundary the junction diverges from the germline segment, which might be a read error. The V gene is TRBV20-1, the J gene TRBJ1-1; 7 nucleotides agree with TRBD1. The germline V gene encodes CDR1 DFQATT and CDR2 SNEGSKA (reference sequence). There are 16 residues in the CDR3. CDR3 sequence (DNA): TGCAGTGCTAGTAAATTTGAGTCGGCAGGGGGGTCTGAGGCTTTCTTT. This translates into CSASKFESAGGSEAFF.

This chain uses TRBV6-2 or TRBV6-3 with TRBJ2-7, with 9 bases lining up with TRBD1. Germline CDR1 and CDR2: MNHEY and SVGEGT. V lost 5 bases, J lost 5 bases, and 13 bases stayed unmatched. The CDR3 is 16 amino acids. DNA of the CDR3: TGTGCCAGCAGTCAGTTCTCCGGGACAGGGATGCACGAGCAGTACTTC. It specifies CASSQFSGTGMHEQYF.